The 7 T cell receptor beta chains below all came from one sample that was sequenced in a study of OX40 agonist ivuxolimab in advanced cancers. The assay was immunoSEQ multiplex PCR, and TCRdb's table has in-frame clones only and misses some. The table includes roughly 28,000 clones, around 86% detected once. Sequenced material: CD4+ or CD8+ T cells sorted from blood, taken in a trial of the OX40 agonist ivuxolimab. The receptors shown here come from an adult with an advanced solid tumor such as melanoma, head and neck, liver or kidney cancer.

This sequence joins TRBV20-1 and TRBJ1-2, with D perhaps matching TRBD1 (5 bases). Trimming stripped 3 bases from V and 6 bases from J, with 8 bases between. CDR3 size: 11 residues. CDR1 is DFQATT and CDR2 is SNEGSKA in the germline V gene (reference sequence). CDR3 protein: CSASPGHGYTF. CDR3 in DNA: TGCAGTGCTAGTCCGGGGCATGGCTACACCTTC.

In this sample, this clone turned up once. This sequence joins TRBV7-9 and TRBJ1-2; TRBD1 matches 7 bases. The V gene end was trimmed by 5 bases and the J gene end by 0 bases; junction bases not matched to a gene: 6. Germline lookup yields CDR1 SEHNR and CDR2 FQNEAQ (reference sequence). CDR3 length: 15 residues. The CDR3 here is CASSRGTVTNYGYTF. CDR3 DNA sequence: TGTGCCAGCAGCCGCGGGACAGTCACTAACTATGGCTACACCTTC.

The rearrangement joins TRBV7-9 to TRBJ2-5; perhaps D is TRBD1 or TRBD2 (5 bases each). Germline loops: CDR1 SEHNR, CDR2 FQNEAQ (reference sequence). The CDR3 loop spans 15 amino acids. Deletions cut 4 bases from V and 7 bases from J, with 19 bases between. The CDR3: CASSSSGTVFGTQYF. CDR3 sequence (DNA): TGTGCCAGCAGCTCCTCCGGGACCGTTTTCGGGACCCAGTACTTC.

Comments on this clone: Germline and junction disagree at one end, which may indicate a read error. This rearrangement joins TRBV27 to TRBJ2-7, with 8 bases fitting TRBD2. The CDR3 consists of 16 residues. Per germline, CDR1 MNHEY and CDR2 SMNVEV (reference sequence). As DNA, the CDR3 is TGTGCCAGCAGTGGGCTGGAGCGGGGGCTCTCCTCCGAGCAGTACTTC. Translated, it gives CASSGLERGLSSEQYF.

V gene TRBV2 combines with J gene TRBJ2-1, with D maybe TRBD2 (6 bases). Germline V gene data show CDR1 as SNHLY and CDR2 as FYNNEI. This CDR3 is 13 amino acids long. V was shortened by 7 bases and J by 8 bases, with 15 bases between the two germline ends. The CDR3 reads CASTGLSSHEQFF. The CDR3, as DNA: TGTGCCAGCACCGGACTATCGTCACATGAGCAGTTCTTC.

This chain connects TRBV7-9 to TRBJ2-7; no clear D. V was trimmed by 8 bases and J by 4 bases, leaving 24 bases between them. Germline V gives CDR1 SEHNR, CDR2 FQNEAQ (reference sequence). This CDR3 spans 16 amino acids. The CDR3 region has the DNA TGTGCCAGCGGTGGGTGGGCAGCCTCCTCTGAGTACGAGCAGTACTTC. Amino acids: CASGGWAASSEYEQYF.

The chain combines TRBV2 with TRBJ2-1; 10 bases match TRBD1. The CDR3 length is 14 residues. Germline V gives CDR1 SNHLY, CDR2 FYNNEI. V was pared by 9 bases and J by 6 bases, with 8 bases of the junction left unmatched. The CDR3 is CASTGTGAPNEQFF. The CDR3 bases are TGTGCCAGTACCGGGACAGGGGCCCCCAATGAGCAGTTCTTC.